The present T cell receptor (beta chain) was sequenced within a study of T cells in Graves' hyperthyroidism and ophthalmopathy. Study-wide results and caveats: Blood shared most expanded thyroid clonotypes above 0.001.

What was amplified from RNA transcripts were TCR beta CDR3 regions. HTBI primers were used for first-round RT-PCR of the TCR CDR3. From the multiplex PCR reads, TCRdb called clonotypes with MiXCR, one entry per CDR3 protein. This table has around 380,000 distinct CDR3 sequences, about 14% appearing once. CDR3 length: 16 amino acids. CDR1 is LGHDT and CDR2 is YNNKEL in the germline V gene (reference sequence). Hyperthyroidism had been newly diagnosed in patients aged 18 to 65, and its duration was under 2 months. Exclusion followed for patients with uncontrolled infection, other autoimmune disease, pregnancy or lactation. When hyperthyroidism was first diagnosed, the blood sample was taken, preceding any ophthalmopathy symptoms. A word on this clonotype: As yet, its antigen is unknown. At one of its ends the junction is not consistent with the germline gene, which may arise from a read error.

The source is a man under 40 with Graves' hyperthyroidism that later progressed to Graves' ophthalmopathy. The chain has TRBV3-1 and TRBJ2-5; 8 positions agree with TRBD1. Sequenced input: blood. In DNA form, the CDR3 reads TGTGCCAGCATCCAAGGACGGCAGGGGGCCTGGGAGACCCAGTACTTC. Protein: CASIQGRQGAWETQYF.